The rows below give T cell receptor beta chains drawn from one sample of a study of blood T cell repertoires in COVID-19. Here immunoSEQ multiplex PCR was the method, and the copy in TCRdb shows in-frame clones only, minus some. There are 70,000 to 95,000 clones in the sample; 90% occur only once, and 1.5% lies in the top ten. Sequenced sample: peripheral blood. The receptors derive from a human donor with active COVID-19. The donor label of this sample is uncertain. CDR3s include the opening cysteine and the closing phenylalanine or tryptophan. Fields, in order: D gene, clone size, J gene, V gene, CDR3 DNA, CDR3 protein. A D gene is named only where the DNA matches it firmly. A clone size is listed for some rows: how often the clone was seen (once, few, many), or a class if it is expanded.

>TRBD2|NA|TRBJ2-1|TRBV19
TGTGCCAGTAGTATAGATCGGATAGCGGGGGCCGGTAATGAGCAGTTCTTC
CASSIDRIAGAGNEQFF
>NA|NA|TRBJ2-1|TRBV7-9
TGTGCCAGCAGCTTAGGGGTAGCGACGTACAATGAGCAGTTCTTC
CASSLGVATYNEQFF
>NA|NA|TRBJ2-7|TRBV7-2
TGTGCCAGCAGTTCCCTCCGCTCCAGGCGGGGCGGTCGGTACGAGCAGTACTTC
CASSSLRSRRGGRYEQYF
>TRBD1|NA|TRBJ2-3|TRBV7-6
TGTGCCAGCAGCGAAAGGGACAGGTTAAACACAGATACGCAGTATTTT
CASSERDRLNTDTQYF
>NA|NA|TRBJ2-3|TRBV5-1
TGCGCCAGCAGCTTCAAGTCAGGGGACACAGATACGCAGTATTTT
CASSFKSGDTDTQYF
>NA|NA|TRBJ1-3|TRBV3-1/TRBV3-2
TGTGCCAGCAGCCAAGCGATGAGCGGAAACACCATATATTTT
CASSQAMSGNTIYF
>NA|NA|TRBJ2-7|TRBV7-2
TGTGCCAGCAGATACGGACTCGCAGATCGGGGTGAGCAGTACTTC
CASRYGLADRGEQYF
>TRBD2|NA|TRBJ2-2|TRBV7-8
TGTGCCAGCAGAATTAGCGGGGCCAGGGACACCGGGGAGCTGTTTTTT
CASRISGARDTGELFF
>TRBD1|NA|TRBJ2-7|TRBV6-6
TGTGCCAGCAGGGTTGGGACAGGTAGAACCTACGAGCAGTACTTC
CASRVGTGRTYEQYF
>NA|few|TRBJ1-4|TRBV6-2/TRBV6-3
TGTGCCAGCAGTTACGGGAAGGGGAATGAAAAACTGTTTTTT
CASSYGKGNEKLFF
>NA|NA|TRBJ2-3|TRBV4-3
TGCGCCAGCAGCCAAGACTTTGTCTTCACAGATACGCAGTATTTT
CASSQDFVFTDTQYF
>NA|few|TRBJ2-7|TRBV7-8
TGTGCCAGCAGCTGGGACTCCCAAAGCGAGCAGTACTTC
CASSWDSQSEQYF
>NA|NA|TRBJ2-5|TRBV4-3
TGCGCCAGCAGCCAAGACCCGTCAGGGTTAGGGGAGACCCAGTACTTC
CASSQDPSGLGETQYF
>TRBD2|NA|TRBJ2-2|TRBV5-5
TGTGCCAGCAGCTGGGCCACCGGGACTAGGGTTGTGTCCGGGGAGCTGTTTTTT
CASSWATGTRVVSGELFF
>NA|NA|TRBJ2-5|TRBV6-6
TGTGCCAGCACGGCAGGCGTTCTGCAAGAGACCCAGTACTTC
CASTAGVLQETQYF
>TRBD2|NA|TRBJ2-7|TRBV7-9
TGTGCCAGCAGCGGACTAGCGGGGGGGTCCTACGAGCAGTACTTC
CASSGLAGGSYEQYF
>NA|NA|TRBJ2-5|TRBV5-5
TGTGCCAGCAGCTTGGATCTCCAGGCCAGGACCCAGTACTTC
CASSLDLQARTQYF
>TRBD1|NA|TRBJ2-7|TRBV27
TGTGCCAGCAGTCGCACCGGGACAGGGGCTACTTACGAGCAGTACTTC
CASSRTGTGATYEQYF
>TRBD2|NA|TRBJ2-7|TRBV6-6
TGTGCCAGCAGTTACCAAGATAGCGGGACAAGATACGAGCAGTACTTC
CASSYQDSGTRYEQYF
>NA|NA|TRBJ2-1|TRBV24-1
TGTGCCACCAACTCTTACAATGAGCAGTTCTTC
CATNSYNEQFF
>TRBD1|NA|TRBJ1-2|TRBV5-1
TGCGCCAGCAGCCCTGGGACAGGGGACTATGGCTACACCTTC
CASSPGTGDYGYTF
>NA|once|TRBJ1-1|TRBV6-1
TGTGCCAGCAGTGAAATATCGTCAGGGAACACTGAAGCTTTCTTT
CASSEISSGNTEAFF
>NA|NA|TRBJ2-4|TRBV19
TGTGCCACGAATGCGCGGCTTGGCCTAGCCAAAAACATTCAGTACTTC
CATNARLGLAKNIQYF
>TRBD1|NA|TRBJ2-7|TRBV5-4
TGTGCCAGCAGCTTGGGACAGGGTCCTCCCCGGGGCGAGCAGTACTTC
CASSLGQGPPRGEQYF
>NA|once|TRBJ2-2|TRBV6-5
TGTGCCAGCAGTTTCACGGCCGGGGAGCTGTTTTTT
CASSFTAGELFF
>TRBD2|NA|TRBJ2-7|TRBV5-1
TGCGCCAGCAGCGTTAGCGGGGGAGTCCGCTACGAGCAGTACTTC
CASSVSGGVRYEQYF
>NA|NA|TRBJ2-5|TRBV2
TGTGCCAGCAGTTCGAGCCAAGAGACCCAGTACTTC
CASSSSQETQYF
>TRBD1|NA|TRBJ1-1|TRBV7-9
TGTGCCAGCAGCTCCTTCATGGGGGCAGGGGGCGCGGGCACTGAAGCTTTCTTT
CASSSFMGAGGAGTEAFF
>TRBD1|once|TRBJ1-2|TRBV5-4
TGTGCCAGCAGCCACCGACAGGGGATCAACTATGGCTACACCTTC
CASSHRQGINYGYTF
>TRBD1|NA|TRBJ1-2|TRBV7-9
TGTGCCAGCAGCTTCGGGACAGGGGGCGCGAAAGTCTATGGCTACACCTTC
CASSFGTGGAKVYGYTF
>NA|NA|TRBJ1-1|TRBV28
TGTGCCAGCAGCCGGGACACCTTTTGGGCTGAAGCTTTCTTT
CASSRDTFWAEAFF
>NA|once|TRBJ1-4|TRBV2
TGTGCCAGCATACATTACGGACAGAGTAGCGAAAAACTGTTTTTT
CASIHYGQSSEKLFF
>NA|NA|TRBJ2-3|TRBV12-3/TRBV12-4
TGTGTAGGCGGGGGCACAGATACGCAGTATTTT
CVGGGTDTQYF
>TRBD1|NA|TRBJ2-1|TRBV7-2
TGTGCCAGCAGCTTAAAGATGTCTGGGACAGGGACCTACAATGAGCAGTTCTTC
CASSLKMSGTGTYNEQFF
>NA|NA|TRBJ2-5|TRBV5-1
TGCGCCAGCAGCTTAATACAAGAGACCCAGTACTTC
CASSLIQETQYF
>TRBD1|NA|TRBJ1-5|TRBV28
TGTGCCAGCACGATGGGGAGACAGGGGCCGTTTCGGCCCCAGCATTTT
CASTMGRQGPFRPQHF
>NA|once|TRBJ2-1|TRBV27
TGTGCCAGCACCCACAATCAACAGGGAGGGCATGAGCAGTTCTTC
CASTHNQQGGHEQFF